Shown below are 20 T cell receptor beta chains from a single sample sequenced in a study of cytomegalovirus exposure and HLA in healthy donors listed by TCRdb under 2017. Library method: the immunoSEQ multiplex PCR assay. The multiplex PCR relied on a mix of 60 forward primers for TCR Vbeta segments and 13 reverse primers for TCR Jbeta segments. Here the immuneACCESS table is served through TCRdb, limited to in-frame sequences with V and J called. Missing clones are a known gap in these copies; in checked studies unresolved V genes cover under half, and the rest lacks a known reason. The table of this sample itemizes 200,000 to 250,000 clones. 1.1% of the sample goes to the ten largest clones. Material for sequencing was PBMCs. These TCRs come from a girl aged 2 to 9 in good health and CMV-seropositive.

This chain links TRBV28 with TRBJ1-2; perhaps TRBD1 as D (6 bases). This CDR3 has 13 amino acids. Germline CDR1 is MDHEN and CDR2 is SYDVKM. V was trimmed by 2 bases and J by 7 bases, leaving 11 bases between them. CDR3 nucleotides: TGTGCCAGCAGTTTAGGGGGGGCTAGTGGCTACACCTTC. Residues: CASSLGGASGYTF.

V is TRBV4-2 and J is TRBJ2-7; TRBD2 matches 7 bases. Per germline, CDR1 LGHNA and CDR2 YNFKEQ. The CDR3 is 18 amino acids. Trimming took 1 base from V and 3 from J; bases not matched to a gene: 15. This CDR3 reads CASSQGVAGLGRDYEQYF. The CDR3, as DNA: TGTGCCAGCAGCCAAGGAGTAGCGGGCCTTGGGAGGGACTACGAGCAGTACTTC.

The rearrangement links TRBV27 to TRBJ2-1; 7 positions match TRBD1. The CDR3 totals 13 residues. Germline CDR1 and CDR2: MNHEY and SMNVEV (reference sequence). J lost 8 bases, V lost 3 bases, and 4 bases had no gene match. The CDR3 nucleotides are TGTGCCAGCAGTTTGACAGGGCGGTATGAGCAGTTCTTC. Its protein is CASSLTGRYEQFF.

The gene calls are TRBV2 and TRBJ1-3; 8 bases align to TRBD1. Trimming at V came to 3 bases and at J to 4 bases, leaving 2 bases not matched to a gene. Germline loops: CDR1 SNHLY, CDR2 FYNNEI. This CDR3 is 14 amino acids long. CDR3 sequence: CASSERTGGNTIYF. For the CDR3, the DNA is TGTGCCAGCAGTGAGCGGACAGGGGGAAACACCATATATTTT.

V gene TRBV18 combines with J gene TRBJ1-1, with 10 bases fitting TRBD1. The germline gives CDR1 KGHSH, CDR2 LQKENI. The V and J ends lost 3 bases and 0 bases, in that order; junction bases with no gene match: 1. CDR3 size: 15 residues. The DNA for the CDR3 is TGTGCCAGCTCACCGGGACAGGGGCTGAACACTGAAGCTTTCTTT. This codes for CASSPGQGLNTEAFF.

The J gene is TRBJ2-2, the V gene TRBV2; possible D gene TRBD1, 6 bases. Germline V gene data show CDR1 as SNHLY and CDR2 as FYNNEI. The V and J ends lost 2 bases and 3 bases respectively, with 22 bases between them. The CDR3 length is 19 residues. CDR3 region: CASSEMVWQGMFDTGELFF. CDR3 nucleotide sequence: TGTGCCAGCAGTGAAATGGTGTGGCAGGGGATGTTTGACACCGGGGAGCTGTTTTTT.

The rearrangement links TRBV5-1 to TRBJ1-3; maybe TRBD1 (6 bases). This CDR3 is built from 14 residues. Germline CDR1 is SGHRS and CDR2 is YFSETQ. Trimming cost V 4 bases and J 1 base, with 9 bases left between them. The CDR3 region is CASSQDRSGNTIYF. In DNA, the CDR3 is TGCGCCAGCAGCCAGGACAGATCTGGAAACACCATATATTTT.

Here the CDR3 DNA reads TGTGCCAGCAGACTCTCCCAGGAGGGCGCCTACAATGAGCAGTTCTTC. It yields the protein CASRLSQEGAYNEQFF. The chain is built from TRBV7-9 and TRBJ2-1, with a tentative D call TRBD2 (6 bases). Trimming pared 6 bases from V and 2 bases from J, leaving 17 bases between. The CDR3 is made up of 16 amino acids. Per germline, CDR1 SEHNR and CDR2 FQNEAQ (reference sequence).

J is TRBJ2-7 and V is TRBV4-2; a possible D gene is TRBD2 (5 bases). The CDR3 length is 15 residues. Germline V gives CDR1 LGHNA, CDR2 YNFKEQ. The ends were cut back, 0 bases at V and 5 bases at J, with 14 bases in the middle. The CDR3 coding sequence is TGTGCCAGCAGCCAAGATCCATCACTAGAAAACGAGCAGTACTTC. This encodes CASSQDPSLENEQYF.

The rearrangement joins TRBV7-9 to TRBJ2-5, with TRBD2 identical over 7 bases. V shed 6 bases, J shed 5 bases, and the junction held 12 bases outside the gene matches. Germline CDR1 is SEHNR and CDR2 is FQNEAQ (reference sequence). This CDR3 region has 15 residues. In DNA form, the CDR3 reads TGTGCCAGCAGAAAAGGGGAGGGGATTTGGGAGACCCAGTACTTC. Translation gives CASRKGEGIWETQYF. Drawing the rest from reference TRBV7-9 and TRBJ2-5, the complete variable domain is DTGVSQNPRHKITKRGQNVTFRCDPISEHNRLYWYRQTLGQGPEFLTYFQNEAQLEKSRLLSDRFSAERPKGSFSTLEIQRTEQGDSAMYLCASRKGEGIWETQYFGPGTRLLVL.

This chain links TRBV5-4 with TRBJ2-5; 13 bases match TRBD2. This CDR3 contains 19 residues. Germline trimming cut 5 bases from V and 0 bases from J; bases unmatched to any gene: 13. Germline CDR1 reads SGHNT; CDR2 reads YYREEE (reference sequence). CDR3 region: CASRSGLAGIAGYQETQYF. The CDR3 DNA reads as TGTGCCAGCAGGTCGGGACTAGCGGGGATCGCTGGGTACCAAGAGACCCAGTACTTC.

The CDR3 DNA reads as TGTGCCATCAGACCCGCCGGGGACTACGAGCAGTACTTC. Translation: CAIRPAGDYEQYF. V gene TRBV10-3 combines with J gene TRBJ2-7; D may be TRBD2 (5 bases). V was trimmed by 6 bases and J by 3 bases, leaving 12 bases between them. CDR3 length equals 13 residues. Germline assignment: CDR1 ENHRY and CDR2 SYGVKD.

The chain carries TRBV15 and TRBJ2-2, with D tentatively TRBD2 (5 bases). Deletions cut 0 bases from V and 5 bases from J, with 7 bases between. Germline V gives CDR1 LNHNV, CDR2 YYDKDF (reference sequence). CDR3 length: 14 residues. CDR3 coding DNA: TGTGCCACCAGCAGAGAATCGGGAACCGGGGAGCTGTTTTTT. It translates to CATSRESGTGELFF.

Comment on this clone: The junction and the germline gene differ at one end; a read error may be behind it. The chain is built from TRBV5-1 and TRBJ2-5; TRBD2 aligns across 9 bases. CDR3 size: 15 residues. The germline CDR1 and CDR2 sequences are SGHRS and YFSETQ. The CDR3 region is CASTLTSGLMETQYF. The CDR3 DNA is TGCGCCAGCACCTTGACTAGCGGCTTGATGGAGACCCAGTACTTC.

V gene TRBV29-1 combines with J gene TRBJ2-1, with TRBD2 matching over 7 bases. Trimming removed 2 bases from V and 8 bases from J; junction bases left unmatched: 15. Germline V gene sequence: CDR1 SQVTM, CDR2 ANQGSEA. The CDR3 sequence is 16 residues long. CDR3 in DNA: TGCAGCGTTGAAAAGTCCCCCGGGGAGGGGCGCGATGAGCAGTTCTTC. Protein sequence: CSVEKSPGEGRDEQFF.

The CDR3 coding sequence is TGTGCCAGCAGCCGAGCGGGGGGGACCTACGAGCAGTACTTC. This translates into CASSRAGGTYEQYF. V and J are TRBV6-5 and TRBJ2-7; 10 bases line up with TRBD2. The CDR3 runs to 14 residues. Losses at the gene ends were 6 bases for V and 2 bases for J; bases not matched to a gene: 4. Germline assignment: CDR1 MNHEY and CDR2 SVGAGI.

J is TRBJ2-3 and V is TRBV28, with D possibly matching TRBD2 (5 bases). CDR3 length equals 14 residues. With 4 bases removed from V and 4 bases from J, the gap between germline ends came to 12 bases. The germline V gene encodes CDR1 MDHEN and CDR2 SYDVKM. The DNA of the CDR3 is TGTGCCAGCAGTTCCGGCACCGGGGCAGATACGCAGTATTTT. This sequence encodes CASSSGTGADTQYF.

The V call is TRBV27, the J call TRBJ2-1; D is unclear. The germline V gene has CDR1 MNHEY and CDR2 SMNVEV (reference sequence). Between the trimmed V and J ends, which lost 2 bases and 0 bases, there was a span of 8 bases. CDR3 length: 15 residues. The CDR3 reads CASSLAPYSYNEQFF. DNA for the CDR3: TGTGCCAGCAGTTTAGCTCCCTACTCCTACAATGAGCAGTTCTTC.

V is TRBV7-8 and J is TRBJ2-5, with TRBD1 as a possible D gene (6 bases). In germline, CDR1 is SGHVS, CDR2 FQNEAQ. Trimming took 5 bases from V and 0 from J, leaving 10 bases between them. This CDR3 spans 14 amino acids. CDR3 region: CASSPGTYQETQYF. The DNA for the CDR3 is TGTGCCAGCAGCCCGGGGACATACCAAGAGACCCAGTACTTC.

CDR3 nucleotide sequence: TGCGCCAGCAGCCAAGATGGGACTAGCGGGGGTGTCGATGAGCAGTTCTTC. Translating gives CASSQDGTSGGVDEQFF. The chain is built from TRBV4-1 and TRBJ2-1; 14 nucleotides align to TRBD2. V lost 0 bases, J lost 8 bases, and 6 bases stayed unmatched. CDR3 length equals 17 residues. Germline CDR1 MGHRA, CDR2 YSYEKL.